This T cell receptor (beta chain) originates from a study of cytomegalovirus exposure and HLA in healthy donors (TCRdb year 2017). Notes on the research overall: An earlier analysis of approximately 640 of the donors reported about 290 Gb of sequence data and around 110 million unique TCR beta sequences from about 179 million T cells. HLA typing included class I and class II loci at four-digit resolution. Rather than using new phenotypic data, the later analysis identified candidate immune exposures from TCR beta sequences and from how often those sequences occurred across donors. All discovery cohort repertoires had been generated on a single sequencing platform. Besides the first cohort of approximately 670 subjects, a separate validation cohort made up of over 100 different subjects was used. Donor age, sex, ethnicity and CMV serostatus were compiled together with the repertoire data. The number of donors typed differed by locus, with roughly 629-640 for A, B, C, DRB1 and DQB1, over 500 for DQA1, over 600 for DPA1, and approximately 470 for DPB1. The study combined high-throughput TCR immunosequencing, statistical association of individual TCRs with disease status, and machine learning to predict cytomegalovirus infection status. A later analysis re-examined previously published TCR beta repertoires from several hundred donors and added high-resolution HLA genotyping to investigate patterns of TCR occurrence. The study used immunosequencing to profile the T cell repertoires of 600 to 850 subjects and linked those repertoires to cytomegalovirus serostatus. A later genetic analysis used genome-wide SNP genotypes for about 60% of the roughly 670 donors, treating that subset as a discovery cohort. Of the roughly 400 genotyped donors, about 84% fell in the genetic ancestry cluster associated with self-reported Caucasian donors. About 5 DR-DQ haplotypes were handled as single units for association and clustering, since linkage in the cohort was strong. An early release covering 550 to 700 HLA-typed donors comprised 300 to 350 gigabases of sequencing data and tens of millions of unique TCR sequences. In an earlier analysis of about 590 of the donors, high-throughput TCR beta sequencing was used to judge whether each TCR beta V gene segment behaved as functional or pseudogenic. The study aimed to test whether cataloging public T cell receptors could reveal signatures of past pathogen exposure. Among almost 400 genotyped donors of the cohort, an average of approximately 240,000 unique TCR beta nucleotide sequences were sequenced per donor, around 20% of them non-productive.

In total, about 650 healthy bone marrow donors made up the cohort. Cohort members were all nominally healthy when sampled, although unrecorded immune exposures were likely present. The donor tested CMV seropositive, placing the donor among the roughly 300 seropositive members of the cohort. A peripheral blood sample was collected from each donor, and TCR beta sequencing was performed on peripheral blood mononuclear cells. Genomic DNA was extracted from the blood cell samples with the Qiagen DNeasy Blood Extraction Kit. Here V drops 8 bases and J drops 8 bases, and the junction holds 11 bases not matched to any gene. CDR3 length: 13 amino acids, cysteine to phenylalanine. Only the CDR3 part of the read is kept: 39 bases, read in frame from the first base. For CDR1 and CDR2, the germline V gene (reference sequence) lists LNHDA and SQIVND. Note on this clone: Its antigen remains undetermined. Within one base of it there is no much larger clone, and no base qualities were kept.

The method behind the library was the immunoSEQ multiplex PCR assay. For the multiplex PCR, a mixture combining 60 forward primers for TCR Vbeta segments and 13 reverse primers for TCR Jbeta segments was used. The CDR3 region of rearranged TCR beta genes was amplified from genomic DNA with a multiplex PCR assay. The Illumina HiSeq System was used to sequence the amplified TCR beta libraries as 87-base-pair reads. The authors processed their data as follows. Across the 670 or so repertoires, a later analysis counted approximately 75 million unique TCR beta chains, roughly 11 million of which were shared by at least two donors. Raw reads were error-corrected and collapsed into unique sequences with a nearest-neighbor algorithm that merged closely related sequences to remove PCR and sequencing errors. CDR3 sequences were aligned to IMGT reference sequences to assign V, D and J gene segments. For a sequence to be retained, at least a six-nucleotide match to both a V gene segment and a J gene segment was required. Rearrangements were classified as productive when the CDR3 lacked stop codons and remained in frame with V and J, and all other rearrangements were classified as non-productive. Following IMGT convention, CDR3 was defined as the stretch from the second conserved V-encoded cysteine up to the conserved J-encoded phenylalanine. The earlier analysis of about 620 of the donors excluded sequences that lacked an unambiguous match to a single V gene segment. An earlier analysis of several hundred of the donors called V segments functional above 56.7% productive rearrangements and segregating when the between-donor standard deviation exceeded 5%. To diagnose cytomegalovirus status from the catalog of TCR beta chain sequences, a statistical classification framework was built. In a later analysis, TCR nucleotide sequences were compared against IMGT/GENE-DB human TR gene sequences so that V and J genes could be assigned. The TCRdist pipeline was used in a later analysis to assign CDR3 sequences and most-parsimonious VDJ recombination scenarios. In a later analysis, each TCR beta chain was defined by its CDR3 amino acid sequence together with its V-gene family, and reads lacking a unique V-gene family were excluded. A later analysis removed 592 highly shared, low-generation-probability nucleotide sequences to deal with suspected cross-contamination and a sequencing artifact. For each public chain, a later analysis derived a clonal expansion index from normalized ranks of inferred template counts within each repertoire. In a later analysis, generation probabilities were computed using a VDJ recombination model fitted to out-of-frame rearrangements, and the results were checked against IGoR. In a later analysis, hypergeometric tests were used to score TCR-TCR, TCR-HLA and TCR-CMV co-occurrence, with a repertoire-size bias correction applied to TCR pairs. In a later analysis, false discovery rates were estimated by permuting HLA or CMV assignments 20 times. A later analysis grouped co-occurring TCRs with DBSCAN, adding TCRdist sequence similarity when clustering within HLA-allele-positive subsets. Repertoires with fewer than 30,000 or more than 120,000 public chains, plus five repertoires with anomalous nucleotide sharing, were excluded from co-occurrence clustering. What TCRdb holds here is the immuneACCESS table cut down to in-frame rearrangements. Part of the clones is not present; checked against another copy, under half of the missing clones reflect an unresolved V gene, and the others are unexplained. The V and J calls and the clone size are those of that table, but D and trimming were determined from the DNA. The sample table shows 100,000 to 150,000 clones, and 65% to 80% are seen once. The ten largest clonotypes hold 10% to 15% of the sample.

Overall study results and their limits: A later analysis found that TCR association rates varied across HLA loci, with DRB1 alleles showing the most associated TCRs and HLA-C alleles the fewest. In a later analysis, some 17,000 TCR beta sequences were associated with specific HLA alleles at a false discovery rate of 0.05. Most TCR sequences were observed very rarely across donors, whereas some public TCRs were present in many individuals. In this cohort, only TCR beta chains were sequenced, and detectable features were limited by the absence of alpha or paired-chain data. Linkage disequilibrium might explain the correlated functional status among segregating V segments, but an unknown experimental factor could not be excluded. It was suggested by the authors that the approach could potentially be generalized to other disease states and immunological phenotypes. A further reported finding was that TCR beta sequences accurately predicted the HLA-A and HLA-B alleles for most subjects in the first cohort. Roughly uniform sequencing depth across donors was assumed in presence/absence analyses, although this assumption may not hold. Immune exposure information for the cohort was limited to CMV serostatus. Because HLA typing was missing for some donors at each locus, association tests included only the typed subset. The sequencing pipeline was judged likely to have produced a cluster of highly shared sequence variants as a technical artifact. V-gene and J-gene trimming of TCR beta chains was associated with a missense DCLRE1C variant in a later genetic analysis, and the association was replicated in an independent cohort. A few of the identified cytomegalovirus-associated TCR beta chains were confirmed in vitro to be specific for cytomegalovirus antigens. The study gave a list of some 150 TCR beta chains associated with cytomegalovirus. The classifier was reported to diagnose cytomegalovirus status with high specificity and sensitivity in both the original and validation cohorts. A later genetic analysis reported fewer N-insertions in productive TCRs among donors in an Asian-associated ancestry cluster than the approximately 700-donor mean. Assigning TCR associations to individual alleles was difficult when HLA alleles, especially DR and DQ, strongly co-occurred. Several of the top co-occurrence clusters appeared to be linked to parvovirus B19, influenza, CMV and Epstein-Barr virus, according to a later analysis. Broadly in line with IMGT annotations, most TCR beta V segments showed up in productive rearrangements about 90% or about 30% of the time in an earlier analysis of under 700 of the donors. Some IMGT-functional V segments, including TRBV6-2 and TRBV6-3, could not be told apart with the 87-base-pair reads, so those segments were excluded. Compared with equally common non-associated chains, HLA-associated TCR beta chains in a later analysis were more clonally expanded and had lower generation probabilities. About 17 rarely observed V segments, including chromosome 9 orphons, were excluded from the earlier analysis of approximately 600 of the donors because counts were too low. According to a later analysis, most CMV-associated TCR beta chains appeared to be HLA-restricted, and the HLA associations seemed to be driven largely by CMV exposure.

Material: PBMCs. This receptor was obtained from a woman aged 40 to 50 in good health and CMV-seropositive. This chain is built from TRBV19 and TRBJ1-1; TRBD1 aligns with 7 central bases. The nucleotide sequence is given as TGTGCCAGTGGAGAATGGGACAGCACAGAAGCTTTCTTT. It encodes CASGEWDSTEAFF.